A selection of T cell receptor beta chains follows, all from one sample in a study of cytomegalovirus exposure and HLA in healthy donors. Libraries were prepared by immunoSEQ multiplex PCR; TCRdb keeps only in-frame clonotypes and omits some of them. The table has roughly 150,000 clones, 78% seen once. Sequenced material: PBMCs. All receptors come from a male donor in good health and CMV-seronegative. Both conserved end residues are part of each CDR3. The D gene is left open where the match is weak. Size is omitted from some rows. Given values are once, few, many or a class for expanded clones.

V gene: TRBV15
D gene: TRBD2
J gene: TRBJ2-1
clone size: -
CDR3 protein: CATSTRTSGGDNEQFF
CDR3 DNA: TGTGCCACCAGCACTAGGACTAGCGGGGGGGATAATGAGCAGTTCTTC

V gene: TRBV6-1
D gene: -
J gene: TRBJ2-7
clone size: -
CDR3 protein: CASMWAQASVGEQYF
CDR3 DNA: TGTGCCAGCATGTGGGCCCAGGCTAGCGTCGGCGAGCAGTACTTC

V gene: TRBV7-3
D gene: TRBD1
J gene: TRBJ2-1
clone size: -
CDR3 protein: CASSYRDRVMDEQFF
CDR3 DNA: TGTGCCAGCAGCTACCGGGACAGGGTGATGGATGAGCAGTTCTTC

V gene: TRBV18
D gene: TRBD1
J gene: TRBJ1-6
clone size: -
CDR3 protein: CASSPPAKDRGLGSPLHF
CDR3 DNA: TGTGCCAGCTCACCACCGGCGAAGGACAGGGGTCTTGGTTCACCCCTCCACTTT

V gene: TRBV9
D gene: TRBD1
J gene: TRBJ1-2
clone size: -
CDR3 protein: CASSGPPGQGLYGYTF
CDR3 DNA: TGTGCCAGCAGCGGGCCTCCGGGACAGGGCCTCTATGGCTACACCTTC

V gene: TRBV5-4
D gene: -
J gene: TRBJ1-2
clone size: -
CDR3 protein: CASSLEGTGANYGYTF
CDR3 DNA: TGTGCCAGCAGCTTGGAAGGGACTGGGGCTAACTATGGCTACACCTTC

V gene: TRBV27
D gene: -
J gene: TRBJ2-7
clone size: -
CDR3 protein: CASSLEGPRGLYEQYF
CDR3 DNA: TGTGCCAGCAGTTTAGAGGGTCCCCGCGGCCTTTACGAGCAGTACTTC

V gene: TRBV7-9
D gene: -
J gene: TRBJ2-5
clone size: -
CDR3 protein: CASSSRDNEETQYF
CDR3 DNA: TGTGCCAGCAGCAGCCGGGACAACGAAGAGACCCAGTACTTC

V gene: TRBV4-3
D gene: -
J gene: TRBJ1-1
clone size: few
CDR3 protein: CASSQGHTEAFF
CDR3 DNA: TGCGCCAGCAGCCAAGGGCACACTGAAGCTTTCTTT

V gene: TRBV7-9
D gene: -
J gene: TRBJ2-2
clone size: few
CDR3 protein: CASSLSNTGELFF
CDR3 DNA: TGTGCCAGCAGCTTAAGCAACACCGGGGAGCTGTTTTTT

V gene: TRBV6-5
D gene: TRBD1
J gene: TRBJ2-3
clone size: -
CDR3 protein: CNTRQGATDTQYF
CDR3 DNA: TGTAACACCCGACAGGGGGCCACAGATACGCAGTATTTT

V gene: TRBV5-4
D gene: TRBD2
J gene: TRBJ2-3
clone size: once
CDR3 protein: CASTLGLAGVRTQYF
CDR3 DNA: TGTGCCAGCACCCTGGGACTAGCGGGAGTACGGACGCAGTATTTT

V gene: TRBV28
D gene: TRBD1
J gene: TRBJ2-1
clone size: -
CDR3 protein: CASSLWAGGVDEQFF
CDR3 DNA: TGTGCCAGCAGTTTATGGGCAGGGGGCGTGGATGAGCAGTTCTTC

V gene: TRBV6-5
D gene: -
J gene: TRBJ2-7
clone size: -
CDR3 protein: CASRAEVLSYEQYF
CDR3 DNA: TGTGCCAGCAGAGCTGAAGTTCTCTCCTACGAGCAGTACTTC

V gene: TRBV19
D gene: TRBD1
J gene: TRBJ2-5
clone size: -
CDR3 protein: CASSTTGTGGRETQYF
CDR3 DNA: TGTGCCAGTAGTACGACCGGGACAGGGGGCAGGGAGACCCAGTACTTC

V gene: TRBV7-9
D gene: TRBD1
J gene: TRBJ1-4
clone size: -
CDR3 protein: CASSLRQGATNEKLFF
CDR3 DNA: TGTGCCAGCAGCTTAAGACAGGGGGCAACTAATGAAAAACTGTTTTTT

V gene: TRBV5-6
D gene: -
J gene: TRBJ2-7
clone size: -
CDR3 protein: CASSLNMWNSFIEQYF
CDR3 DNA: TGTGCCAGCAGCTTGAATATGTGGAACAGCTTCATCGAGCAGTACTTC

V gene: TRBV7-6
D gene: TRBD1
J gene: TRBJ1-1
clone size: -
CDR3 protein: CASSSGQAEAFF
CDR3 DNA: TGTGCCAGCAGCTCGGGACAGGCAGAAGCTTTCTTT

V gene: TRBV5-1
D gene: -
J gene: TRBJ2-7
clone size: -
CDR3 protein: CASSLERNYEQYF
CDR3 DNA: TGCGCCAGCAGCTTGGAGCGGAATTACGAGCAGTACTTC

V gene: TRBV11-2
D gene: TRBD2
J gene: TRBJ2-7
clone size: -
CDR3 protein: CASSRGDGYYEQYF
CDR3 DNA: TGTGCCAGCAGCCGGGGGGACGGGTACTACGAGCAGTACTTC

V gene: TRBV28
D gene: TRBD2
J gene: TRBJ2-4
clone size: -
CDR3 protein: CASSLGTAGGNIQYF
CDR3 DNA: TGTGCCAGCAGTTTAGGGACAGCGGGAGGGAACATTCAGTACTTC

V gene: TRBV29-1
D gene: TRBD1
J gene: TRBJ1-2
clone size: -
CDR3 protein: CSVDRGGYTF
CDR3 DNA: TGCAGCGTCGACAGGGGCGGTTACACCTTC